This TCR beta chain was retrieved from a study of blood T cell repertoires in COVID-19. The overall study: The United States, Italy and Spain provided the acute and convalescent COVID-19 samples. The cDNA or gDNA used as material had been derived from T cells, B-cell-depleted T cells, or PBMCs.

The CDR3 consists of 14 residues. J gave up 8 bases and V 5 bases, and 11 bases lay outside the gene matches. Per germline, CDR1 LNHDA and CDR2 SQIVND (reference sequence). A few counts support this clone. Authors' methods: Counts of nucleated cells, estimated from reference gene primer amplification, were obtained. Some clones are missing from TCRdb's copy, which holds only in-frame ones; the method was immunoSEQ multiplex PCR. V, J and clone size were drawn from that table, and D and trimming were deduced from the DNA. The table lists approximately 170,000 clones, 86% of them singletons, with 3.5% to 4% in the top ten.

The chain combines TRBV19 with TRBJ1-2, with TRBD1 matching over 7 bases. This clonotype was obtained from a woman aged 70-85 years with acute or convalescent COVID-19. Sequenced: peripheral blood. The CDR3 nucleotides are TGTGCCAGTAGTGTAAACACAGGGGTGGGCGGCTACACCTTC. Translation: CASSVNTGVGGYTF.